The 19 T cell receptor beta chains listed next were all sequenced from one sample in a study of blood T cell repertoires in COVID-19. Repertoires were generated with immunoSEQ multiplex PCR, while TCRdb's copy carries only in-frame clones and drops some. The profile shows about 320,000 clones, about 89% of them singletons. Material: PBMCs or T cells enriched from blood (not recorded which). The receptors were gathered from a man aged 55 to 69 who had recovered from COVID-19.

The chain employs TRBV5-1 and TRBJ1-3; 7 nucleotides line up with TRBD1. Germline CDR1 is SGHRS and CDR2 is YFSETQ. The CDR3 is 16 residues long. With V trimmed by 4 bases and J by 0 bases, 7 bases remained unmatched. CDR3 protein: CASSQPGQSSGNTIYF. In nucleotides, the CDR3 is TGCGCCAGCAGCCAACCGGGACAGAGCTCTGGAAACACCATATATTTT.

The chain uses TRBV7-2 and TRBJ2-2; D gene uncertain. Trimming shortened V by 1 base and J by 5 bases, and 8 bases separated the two germline ends. This CDR3 is built from 14 residues. The germline V gene has CDR1 SGHTA and CDR2 FQGNSA. CDR3 nucleotides: TGTGCCAGCAGCTTAGAACTCGGGACCGGGGAGCTGTTTTTT. This codes for CASSLELGTGELFF.

The chain uses TRBV7-8 and TRBJ2-3; D possibly corresponds to TRBD2 (6 bases). The CDR3 loop spans 15 amino acids. Germline values: CDR1 SGHVS, CDR2 FQNEAQ. Trimming left V 5 bases short and J 1 base short, with 13 bases between. The CDR3 loop reads CASSRLVEGTDTQYF. The CDR3 nucleotides read TGTGCCAGCAGCCGACTAGTGGAGGGCACAGATACGCAGTATTTT.

The CDR3 nucleotides are TGTGCCAGCAGTTTACTGCGGGATCCCCCCCTCAATGAGCAGTTCTTC. Translated, it gives CASSLLRDPPLNEQFF. V usage is TRBV27 and J usage is TRBJ2-1; possible D gene TRBD2, 6 bases. This CDR3 is built from 16 residues. The germline gives CDR1 MNHEY, CDR2 SMNVEV (reference sequence). Deletions cut 2 bases from V and 6 bases from J, with 17 bases between.

This clone was counted only a few times. The V gene is TRBV2, the J gene TRBJ2-3, with TRBD2 matching 10 bases. This CDR3 region has 15 residues. The J segment lost 0 bases and the V segment lost 7 bases, leaving 4 bases of the junction unmatched. Germline values: CDR1 SNHLY, CDR2 FYNNEI. The CDR3 is CASTDSGRSTDTQYF. The CDR3 nucleotides read TGTGCCAGCACCGATAGCGGGAGGAGCACAGATACGCAGTATTTT. Complete variable domain (other parts from reference TRBV2 and TRBJ2-3): EPEVTQTPSHQVTQMGQEVILRCVPISNHLYFYWYRQILGQKVEFLVSFYNNEISEKSEIFDDQFSVERPDGSNFTLKIRSTKLEDSAMYFCASTDSGRSTDTQYFGPGTRLTVL.

The chain carries TRBV5-1 and TRBJ1-1; TRBD1 is a possible D gene (5 bases). Germline V lookup: CDR1 SGHRS, CDR2 YFSETQ. The CDR3 is made up of 13 amino acids. V lost 4 bases and J lost 5, with 12 bases in between. The CDR3 loop reads CASSPRGGTEAFF. DNA for the CDR3: TGCGCCAGCAGCCCGCGGGGGGGAACTGAAGCTTTCTTT.

The rearrangement links TRBV4-1 to TRBJ1-2; D may be TRBD1 (6 bases). The V end lost 0 bases, the J end lost 4 bases, and 15 bases lay between the germline ends. The CDR3 sequence is 16 residues long. Germline V gives CDR1 MGHRA, CDR2 YSYEKL. The CDR3 DNA is TGCGCCAGCAGCCAAGATGGGTTAAGACAGGTCTATGGCTACACCTTC. This codes for CASSQDGLRQVYGYTF.

V is TRBV29-1 and J is TRBJ2-1, with a possible D match to TRBD2 (6 bases). The CDR3 sequence is 16 residues long. The germline V and J ends were trimmed by 0 bases and 0 bases, with 12 bases remaining between them. In germline, CDR1 is SQVTM, CDR2 ANQGSEA. CDR3 loop: CSVEDQRASSYNEQFF. The CDR3 DNA follows: TGCAGCGTTGAAGACCAGCGGGCTAGCTCCTACAATGAGCAGTTCTTC.

J is TRBJ2-7 and V is TRBV7-2, with 8 bases aligning to TRBD1. Germline loops: CDR1 SGHTA, CDR2 FQGNSA. The CDR3 has 14 amino acids. Trimming took 5 bases from V and 2 from J; bases not matched to a gene: 5. CDR3 sequence reads: CASSIGTGAYEQYF. The DNA for the CDR3 is TGTGCCAGCAGCATAGGGACAGGAGCCTACGAGCAGTACTTC.

The chain uses TRBV7-3 and TRBJ2-2; 11 nucleotides line up with TRBD2. Trimming cost V 3 bases and J 0 bases; bases outside gene matches: 3. Germline CDR1 SGHTA, CDR2 FQGTGA. The CDR3 totals 17 residues. The CDR3 spells CASSLFSGRANTGELFF. Here the CDR3 DNA reads TGTGCCAGCAGCTTGTTTAGCGGGAGGGCGAACACCGGGGAGCTGTTTTTT.

This chain connects TRBV6-2 or TRBV6-3 to TRBJ2-7; 10 bases line up with TRBD1. CDR1 MNHEY and CDR2 SVGEGT come from the germline V gene. This CDR3 spans 14 amino acids. V gave up 7 bases and J gave up 1 base; unmatched junction bases: 4. CDR3 DNA: TGTGCCAGCATCCCGGGACAGGGGTCCTACGAGCAGTACTTC. It yields the protein CASIPGQGSYEQYF.

The chain joins TRBV24-1 to TRBJ2-2, with D maybe TRBD1 (6 bases). Germline V CDR1 and CDR2: KGHDR, SFDVKD. This CDR3 is built from 15 residues. V was trimmed by 5 bases and J by 1 base, leaving 10 bases between them. The CDR3 sequence is CATSGRGRNTGELFF. CDR3 sequence (DNA): TGTGCCACCAGTGGCAGGGGACGGAACACCGGGGAGCTGTTTTTT.

The chain recombines TRBV19 with TRBJ1-5; possibly TRBD1 for D (6 bases). The CDR3 runs 13 residues. V lost 5 bases and J lost 4, with 9 bases in between. Germline-derived CDR1 and CDR2 are LNHDA and SQIVND (reference sequence). The CDR3 DNA is TGTGCCAGTAGTGTACAGGGTAATCAGCCCCAGCATTTT. It specifies CASSVQGNQPQHF.

Only a few counts were recorded for this clone. This chain joins TRBV5-1 and TRBJ2-2; 13 bases line up with TRBD2. CDR3 length: 17 residues. Germline V lookup: CDR1 SGHRS, CDR2 YFSETQ. V dropped 5 bases and J dropped 0; count of bases not matched to a gene: 4. CDR3 nucleotides: TGCGCCAGCAGTTGGACTAGCGGGAGCCCGAACACCGGGGAGCTGTTTTTT. It yields the protein CASSWTSGSPNTGELFF.

Note on this clone: Other nucleotide sequences in the sample specify the same CDR3. The chain carries TRBV7-2 and TRBJ2-7; D is uncertain. This CDR3 comprises 11 residues. CDR1 and CDR2 (germline): SGHTA, FQGNSA. V lost 3 bases to trimming and J lost 7 bases, with 7 bases between them. The CDR3: CASSFYYEQYF. The CDR3 nucleotides are TGTGCCAGCAGCTTCTATTATGAGCAGTACTTC.

The chain links TRBV28 to TRBJ2-7; 12 bases map to TRBD1. V lost 8 bases and J lost 5; bases outside the gene matches: 7. The CDR3 length is 14 residues. CDR1 and CDR2 (germline): MDHEN, SYDVKM. CDR3: CASGTGGAFHEQYF. The DNA for the CDR3 is TGTGCCAGCGGGACAGGGGGCGCATTCCACGAGCAGTACTTC.

This clone was picked up one time. The chain couples TRBV6-5 to TRBJ1-6, with TRBD1 matching 7 bases. Looked up from germline, CDR1 is MNHEY and CDR2 is SVGAGI. The J segment lost 9 bases and the V segment lost 0 bases, leaving 5 bases of the junction unmatched. The CDR3 is 15 amino acids. CDR3 sequence (DNA): TGTGCCAGCAGTTACTCTTGGCAGGGGGGTTCACCCCTCCACTTT. This codes for CASSYSWQGGSPLHF.

The rearrangement links TRBV7-2 to TRBJ2-7, with D possibly matching TRBD1 (5 bases). The CDR3 consists of 14 residues. V was pared by 4 bases and J by 1 base, with 11 bases between. In germline, CDR1 is SGHTA, CDR2 FQGNSA. The CDR3 DNA follows: TGTGCCAGCAGCTGGGGCATAGGGTCCTACGAGCAGTACTTC. This sequence encodes CASSWGIGSYEQYF.

The chain links TRBV5-1 to TRBJ2-7; 14 bases are shared with TRBD2. J was trimmed by 5 bases and V by 4 bases; bases with no gene match: 8. Germline CDR1 and CDR2: SGHRS and YFSETQ. This CDR3 is 16 amino acids long. The CDR3 nucleotides read TGCGCCAGCAGCCCGAAGACTAGCGGGAGGGCCGACGAGCAGTACTTC. Translating it yields CASSPKTSGRADEQYF.